A single sample gave rise to the 22 T cell receptor beta chains below, sequenced in a study of blood T cell repertoires in COVID-19. Clones were read by immunoSEQ multiplex PCR, and TCRdb kept only the in-frame ones, dropping some. The sample lists roughly 62,000 clones, roughly 92% occurring once. The sample comprised peripheral blood. The receptors stem from a human donor in a cohort sampled during active COVID-19.

The J gene is TRBJ2-1, the V gene TRBV13; 10 bases match TRBD2. Germline V gene data show CDR1 as PRHDT and CDR2 as FYEKMQ (reference sequence). CDR3 length: 15 residues. V was pared by 5 bases and J by 7 bases, with 8 bases of the junction left unmatched. CDR3 in DNA: TGTGCCAGCAGCCCCCGGACTAGCGGTGCAAATGAGCAGTTCTTC. It codes for CASSPRTSGANEQFF.

The chain has TRBV7-9 and TRBJ2-3; perhaps TRBD2 as D (5 bases). This CDR3 region has 15 residues. Trimming left V 5 bases short and J 2 bases short, with 14 bases between. In germline, CDR1 is SEHNR, CDR2 FQNEAQ (reference sequence). The CDR3 DNA reads TGTGCCAGCAGCATTGCCGGGAACCCCACAGATACGCAGTATTTT. Translated: CASSIAGNPTDTQYF.

The chain carries TRBV3-1 (or the pseudogene TRBV3-2) and TRBJ2-7; 9 nucleotides agree with TRBD2. This CDR3 region has 14 residues. Germline V gene sequence: CDR1 LGHDT, CDR2 YNNKEL (reference sequence). Germline trimming cut 10 bases from V and 1 base from J; bases unmatched to any gene: 8. CDR3 nucleotide sequence: TGTGCCACCCAGGCGGCGGGGGGGTCCTACGAGCAGTACTTC. Its translation is CATQAAGGSYEQYF.

This clone was recorded once. This rearrangement joins TRBV28 to TRBJ1-3, with D maybe TRBD1 (5 bases). Trimming left V 6 bases short and J 0 bases short, with 9 bases between. Looked up from germline, CDR1 is MDHEN and CDR2 is SYDVKM. The length of the CDR3 is 14 residues. CDR3: CASRGGVSGNTIYF. The CDR3 bases are TGTGCCAGCAGGGGAGGGGTCTCTGGAAACACCATATATTTT.

The V call is TRBV5-4, the J call TRBJ1-1; D is possibly TRBD1 (5 bases). Germline V gene sequence: CDR1 SGHNT, CDR2 YYREEE (reference sequence). The germline V and J ends were trimmed by 2 bases and 5 bases, with 16 bases remaining between them. CDR3 length: 15 residues. The CDR3 DNA reads as TGTGCCAGCAGCTTTTTTAAGGCCGGGGGGACTGAAGCTTTCTTT. Amino acid sequence: CASSFFKAGGTEAFF.

The V call is TRBV7-3, the J call TRBJ2-6, with no clear D. Trimming left V 5 bases short and J 0 bases short, with 5 bases between. The CDR3 loop spans 14 amino acids. Germline V gene sequence: CDR1 SGHTA, CDR2 FQGTGA. CDR3 coding DNA: TGTGCCAGCAGCACTTACTCTGGGGCCAACGTCCTGACTTTC. It yields the protein CASSTYSGANVLTF.

The chain combines TRBV18 with TRBJ1-2; D is possibly TRBD1 (6 bases). With 7 bases removed from V and 0 bases from J, the gap between germline ends came to 12 bases. The CDR3 is made up of 14 amino acids. Germline V lookup: CDR1 KGHSH, CDR2 LQKENI. CDR3 loop: CASFGQQANYGYTF. Written as DNA, the CDR3 is TGTGCCAGCTTCGGACAGCAAGCTAACTATGGCTACACCTTC.

J is TRBJ2-1 and V is TRBV7-2; 8 positions agree with TRBD2. V trimming: 1 base; J trimming: 5 bases; junction bases outside the gene matches: 7. The germline V gene encodes CDR1 SGHTA and CDR2 FQGNSA. The CDR3 consists of 16 residues. The CDR3 region is CASSLVWGLGDNEQFF. The CDR3 DNA reads TGTGCCAGCAGCTTAGTCTGGGGACTAGGGGACAATGAGCAGTTCTTC.

The V call is TRBV23-1, the J call TRBJ2-1; 9 positions match TRBD1. TRBV23-1 qualifies as an ORF whose function is uncertain. The CDR3 loop spans 14 amino acids. The V gene end was trimmed by 8 bases and the J gene end by 8 bases; junction bases not matched to a gene: 10. CDR3 sequence reads: CASAPGTGSYEQFF. CDR3 DNA sequence: TGCGCCAGCGCCCCCGGGACAGGGAGTTATGAGCAGTTCTTC.

The V gene is TRBV29-1, the J gene TRBJ1-2; D is perhaps TRBD1 (6 bases). This CDR3 comprises 14 residues. V lost 5 bases, J lost 5 bases, and 18 bases lay in between. Germline loops: CDR1 SQVTM, CDR2 ANQGSEA. In nucleotides, the CDR3 is TGCAGCGTTTCCACTACGGGGGGCTCTTATGGCTACACCTTC. It specifies CSVSTTGGSYGYTF. Together with reference TRBV29-1 and TRBJ1-2, the CDR3 gives the full variable domain: SAVISQKPSRDICQRGTSLTIQCQVDSQVTMMFWYRQQPGQSLTLIATANQGSEATYESGFVIDKFPISRPNLTFSTLTVSNMSPEDSSIYLCSVSTTGGSYGYTFGSGTRLTVV.

The chain uses TRBV3-1 (or the pseudogene TRBV3-2) and TRBJ2-3; TRBD2 matches 13 bases. This CDR3 comprises 16 residues. With V trimmed by 3 bases and J by 5 bases, 5 bases remained unmatched. Looked up from germline, CDR1 is LGHDT and CDR2 is YNNKEL (reference sequence). CDR3 DNA: TGTGCCAGCAGCCAGGGTTGGACTAGCGGGGGAGATACGCAGTATTTT. Amino acid sequence: CASSQGWTSGGDTQYF.

A single count supports this clone. The CDR3 loop reads CAITDSGGTEAFF. The CDR3 DNA reads as TGTGCCATCACCGATTCAGGGGGCACTGAAGCTTTCTTT. The chain combines TRBV10-3 with TRBJ1-1; 7 bases agree with TRBD1. Trimming took 7 bases from V and 4 from J; bases not matched to a gene: 6. Germline lookup yields CDR1 ENHRY and CDR2 SYGVKD. The CDR3 is made up of 13 amino acids.

The chain uses TRBV9 and TRBJ2-1; TRBD2 aligns across 7 bases. With 4 bases clipped from V and 2 bases from J, the junction kept 9 bases outside the gene matches. The CDR3 has 16 amino acids. Germline assignment: CDR1 SGDLS and CDR2 YYNGEE. The CDR3 spells CASSQGLADAYNEQFF. Here the CDR3 DNA reads TGTGCCAGCAGCCAAGGGCTAGCGGATGCCTACAATGAGCAGTTCTTC.

The V gene is TRBV28, the J gene TRBJ1-5, with 7 bases matching TRBD1. The length of the CDR3 is 16 residues. The V gene end was trimmed by 4 bases and the J gene end by 5 bases; junction bases not matched to a gene: 11. CDR1 MDHEN and CDR2 SYDVKM come from the germline V gene. CDR3 region: CASSSSGRGLYQPQHF. In nucleotides, the CDR3 is TGTGCCAGCAGTTCCTCGGGAAGGGGGCTGTATCAGCCCCAGCATTTT. Together with reference TRBV28 and TRBJ1-5, the CDR3 gives the full variable domain: DVKVTQSSRYLVKRTGEKVFLECVQDMDHENMFWYRQDPGLGLRLIYFSYDVKMKEKGDIPEGYSVSREKKERFSLILESASTNQTSMYLCASSSSGRGLYQPQHFGDGTRLSIL.

The chain couples TRBV2 to TRBJ1-1; TRBD1 aligns across 9 bases. The V and J ends lost 5 bases and 1 base, in that order; junction bases with no gene match: 2. In germline, CDR1 is SNHLY, CDR2 FYNNEI. This CDR3 comprises 14 residues. The CDR3 nucleotides are TGTGCCAGCAGTAGACAGGGGGGGAACACTGAAGCTTTCTTT. Its translation is CASSRQGGNTEAFF.

V and J are TRBV7-2 and TRBJ2-2; 14 bases are a match to TRBD2. Trimming at V came to 4 bases and at J to 6 bases, leaving 4 bases not matched to a gene. The CDR3 has 16 residues. The germline V gene has CDR1 SGHTA and CDR2 FQGNSA. Written as DNA, the CDR3 is TGTGCCAGCAGCTCTCGACTAGCGGGAGGGCCCGGGGAGCTGTTTTTT. This codes for CASSSRLAGGPGELFF.

The chain employs TRBV10-3 and TRBJ2-1; tentatively, D is TRBD1 (7 bases). Germline V gene sequence: CDR1 ENHRY, CDR2 SYGVKD. The V end was cut by 3 bases, the J end by 6 bases, with 12 bases between. The CDR3 sequence is 14 residues long. In DNA form, the CDR3 reads TGTGCCATCAGTGAATCAGGGGGGTCCAATGAGCAGTTCTTC. Translation: CAISESGGSNEQFF.

This clone was seen just once. Compared with germline, one end of the junction differs, possibly owing to a read error. The chain employs TRBV6-1 and TRBJ2-2; unclear D gene. Per germline, CDR1 MNHNS and CDR2 SASEGT. CDR3 length: 16 residues. CDR3 sequence reads: CASSEAPSPVTGELFF. The CDR3 nucleotides read TGTGCCAGCAGCGAAGCCCCGTCCCCAGTGACCGGGGAGCTGTTTTTT.

This clone appeared once. V is TRBV3-1 (or the pseudogene TRBV3-2) and J is TRBJ1-2; no definite D call. V lost 3 bases and J lost 6, with 11 bases in between. The CDR3 contains 13 residues. Germline V gene data show CDR1 as LGHDT and CDR2 as YNNKEL (reference sequence). CDR3 in DNA: TGTGCCAGCAGCCATGCTACAGTTCATGGCTACACCTTC. Translation gives CASSHATVHGYTF.

The V call is TRBV10-3, the J call TRBJ2-7; 7 bases line up with TRBD1. V gave up 3 bases and J gave up 2 bases; unmatched junction bases: 10. The CDR3 loop spans 16 amino acids. Per the germline V gene, CDR1 is ENHRY and CDR2 is SYGVKD. In DNA, the CDR3 is TGTGCCATCAGTGATATCGAGACAGGGTCCGCCTACGAGCAGTACTTC. Protein sequence: CAISDIETGSAYEQYF.

This chain uses TRBV9 with TRBJ2-7; D is perhaps TRBD2 (6 bases). Trimming cost V 3 bases and J 1 base, with 11 bases left between them. The CDR3 covers 14 residues. CDR1 is SGDLS and CDR2 is YYNGEE in the germline V gene. The DNA of the CDR3 is TGTGCCAGCAGCGCACTGGGACTTTCCTACGAGCAGTACTTC. Protein sequence: CASSALGLSYEQYF.

This chain connects TRBV7-3 to TRBJ2-3; D may be TRBD1 (5 bases). The CDR3 length is 14 residues. V gave up 2 bases and J gave up 1 base, with 7 bases separating them. Germline V gene lookup returns CDR1 SGHTA and CDR2 FQGTGA. The CDR3: CASSLLGGTDTQYF. The CDR3 DNA follows: TGTGCCAGCAGCTTATTAGGGGGCACAGATACGCAGTATTTT.